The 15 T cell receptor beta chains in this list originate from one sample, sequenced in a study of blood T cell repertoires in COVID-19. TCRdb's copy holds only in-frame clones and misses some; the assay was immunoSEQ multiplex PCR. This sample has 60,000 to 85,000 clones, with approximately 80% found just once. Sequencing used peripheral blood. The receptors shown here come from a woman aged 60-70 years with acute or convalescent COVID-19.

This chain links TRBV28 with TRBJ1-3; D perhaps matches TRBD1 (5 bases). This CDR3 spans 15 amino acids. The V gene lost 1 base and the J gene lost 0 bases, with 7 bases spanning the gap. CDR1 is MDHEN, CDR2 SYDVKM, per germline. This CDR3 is CASSLFGGSGNTIYF. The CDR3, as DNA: TGTGCCAGCAGTTTATTCGGGGGCTCTGGAAACACCATATATTTT.

CDR3 in amino acids: CASRLTGEAFF. The DNA for the CDR3 is TGTGCCAGCAGGCTGACAGGAGAAGCTTTCTTT. The rearrangement joins TRBV7-2 to TRBJ1-1; tentative D call: TRBD1 (6 bases). The germline CDR1 and CDR2 sequences are SGHTA and FQGNSA. Trimming removed 6 bases from V and 8 bases from J, with 10 bases in between. CDR3 length equals 11 residues.

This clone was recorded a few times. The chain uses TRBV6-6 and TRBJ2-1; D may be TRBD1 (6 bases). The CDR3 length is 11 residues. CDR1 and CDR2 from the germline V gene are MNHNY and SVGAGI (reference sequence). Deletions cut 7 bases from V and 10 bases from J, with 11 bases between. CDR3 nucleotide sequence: TGTGCCAGCACTGCCGGACAGGAGCAGTTCTTC. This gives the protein CASTAGQEQFF.

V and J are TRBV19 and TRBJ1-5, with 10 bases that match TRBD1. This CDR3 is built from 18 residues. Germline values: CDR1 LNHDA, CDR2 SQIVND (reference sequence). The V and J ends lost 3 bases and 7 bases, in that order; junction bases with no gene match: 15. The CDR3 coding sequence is TGTGCCAGTAGTATCCGATACCCTTCCGGGACAGGGGACCAGCCCCAGCATTTT. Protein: CASSIRYPSGTGDQPQHF.

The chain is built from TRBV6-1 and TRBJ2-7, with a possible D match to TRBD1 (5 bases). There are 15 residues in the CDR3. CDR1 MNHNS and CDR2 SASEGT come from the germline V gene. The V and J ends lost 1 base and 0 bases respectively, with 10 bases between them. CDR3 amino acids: CASSEVQGISYEQYV. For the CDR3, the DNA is TGTGCCAGCAGTGAAGTTCAGGGAATCTCCTACGAGCAGTACGTC.

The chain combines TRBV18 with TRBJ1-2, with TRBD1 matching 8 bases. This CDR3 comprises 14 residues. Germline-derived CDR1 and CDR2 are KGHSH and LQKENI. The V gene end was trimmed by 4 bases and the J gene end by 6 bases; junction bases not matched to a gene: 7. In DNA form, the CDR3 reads TGTGCCAGCTCACGAGGACAGGGTTTGGATGGCTACACCTTC. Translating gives CASSRGQGLDGYTF.

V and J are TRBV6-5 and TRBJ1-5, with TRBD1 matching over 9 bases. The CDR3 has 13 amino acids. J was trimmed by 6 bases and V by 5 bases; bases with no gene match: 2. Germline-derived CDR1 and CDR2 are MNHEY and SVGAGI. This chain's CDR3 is CASSRTGVQPQHF. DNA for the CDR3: TGTGCCAGCAGTCGGACAGGGGTTCAGCCCCAGCATTTT.

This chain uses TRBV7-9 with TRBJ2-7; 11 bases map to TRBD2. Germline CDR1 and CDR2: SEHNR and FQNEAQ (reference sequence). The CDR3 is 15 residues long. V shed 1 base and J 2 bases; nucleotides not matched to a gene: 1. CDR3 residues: CASSLVLAGAYEQYF. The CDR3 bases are TGTGCCAGCAGCTTAGTACTAGCGGGGGCCTACGAGCAGTACTTC.

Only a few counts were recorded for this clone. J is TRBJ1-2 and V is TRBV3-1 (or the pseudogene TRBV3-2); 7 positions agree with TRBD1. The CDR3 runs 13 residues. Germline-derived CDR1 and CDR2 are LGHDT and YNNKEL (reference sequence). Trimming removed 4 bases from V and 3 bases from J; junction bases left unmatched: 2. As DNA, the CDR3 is TGTGCCAGCAGCCTCCAGGGGGACTATGGCTACACCTTC. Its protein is CASSLQGDYGYTF.

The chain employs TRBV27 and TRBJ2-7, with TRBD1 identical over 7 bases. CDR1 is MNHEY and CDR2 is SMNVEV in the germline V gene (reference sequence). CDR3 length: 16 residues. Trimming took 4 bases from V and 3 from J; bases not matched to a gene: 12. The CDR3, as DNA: TGTGCCAGCAGTTCGTCGACAGGGTTTTTTATCTACGAGCAGTACTTC. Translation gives CASSSSTGFFIYEQYF.

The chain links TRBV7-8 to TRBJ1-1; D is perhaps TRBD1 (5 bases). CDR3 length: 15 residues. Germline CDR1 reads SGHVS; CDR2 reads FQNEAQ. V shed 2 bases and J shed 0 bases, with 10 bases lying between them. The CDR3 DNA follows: TGTGCCAGCAGCTTAAAGAGACAGTTGAACACTGAAGCTTTCTTT. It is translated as CASSLKRQLNTEAFF.

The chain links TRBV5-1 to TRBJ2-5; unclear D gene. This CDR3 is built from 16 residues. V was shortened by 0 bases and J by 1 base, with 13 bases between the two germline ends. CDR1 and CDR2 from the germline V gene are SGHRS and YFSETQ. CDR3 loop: CASSLGSQLVQETQYF. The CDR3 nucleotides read TGCGCCAGCAGCTTGGGGAGCCAGTTGGTCCAAGAGACCCAGTACTTC.

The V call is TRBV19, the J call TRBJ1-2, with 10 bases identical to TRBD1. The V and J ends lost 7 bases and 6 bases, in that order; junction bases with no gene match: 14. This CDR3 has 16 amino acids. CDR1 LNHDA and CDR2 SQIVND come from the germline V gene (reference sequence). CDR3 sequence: CASKGDRGINTDGYTF. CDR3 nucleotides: TGTGCCAGTAAAGGGGACAGGGGAATCAATACGGATGGCTACACCTTC.

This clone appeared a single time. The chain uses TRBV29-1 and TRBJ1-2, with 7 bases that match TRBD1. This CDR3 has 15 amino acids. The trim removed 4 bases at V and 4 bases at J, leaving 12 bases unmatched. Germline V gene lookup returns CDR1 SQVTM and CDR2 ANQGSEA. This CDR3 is CSVVLRWDSGYGYTF. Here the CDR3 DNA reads TGCAGCGTTGTTCTGCGTTGGGACAGTGGCTATGGCTACACCTTC.

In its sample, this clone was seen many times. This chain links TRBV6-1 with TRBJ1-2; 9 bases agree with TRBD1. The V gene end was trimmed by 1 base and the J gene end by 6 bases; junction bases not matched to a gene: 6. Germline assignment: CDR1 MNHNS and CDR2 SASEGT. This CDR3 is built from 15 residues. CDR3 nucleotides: TGTGCCAGCAGTGAAGGGGTAACAGGGGGCAATGGCTACACCTTC. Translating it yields CASSEGVTGGNGYTF.